The 23 T cell receptor beta chains presented below share a single source sample, sequenced in a study of OX40 agonist ivuxolimab in advanced cancers. Here immunoSEQ multiplex PCR was the method, and the copy in TCRdb shows in-frame clones only, minus some. In the table there are under 12,000 clones, around nine tenths of which are singletons. The input for sequencing was CD4+ or CD8+ T cells sorted from blood, taken in a trial of the OX40 agonist ivuxolimab. The receptor set was obtained from an adult with an advanced solid tumor such as melanoma, head and neck, liver or kidney cancer.

The chain couples TRBV6-1 to TRBJ1-5; 8 bases line up with TRBD1. CDR3 length equals 14 residues. CDR1 and CDR2 (germline): MNHNS, SASEGT. Trimming removed 6 bases from V and 1 base from J; junction bases left unmatched: 2. CDR3 residues: CASSWTGSNQPQHF. The CDR3 DNA follows: TGTGCCAGCAGCTGGACAGGGAGCAATCAGCCCCAGCATTTT.

With regard to this clone: The same CDR3 can be traced to other DNA sequences in this sample. The chain joins TRBV7-9 to TRBJ2-7; D may be TRBD1 (6 bases). The V gene lost 2 bases and the J gene lost 0 bases, with 20 bases spanning the gap. In germline, CDR1 is SEHNR, CDR2 FQNEAQ (reference sequence). The CDR3 length is 18 residues. The chain's CDR3 is CASSLLLFGTGSSYEQYF. CDR3 DNA sequence: TGTGCCAGCAGCTTACTTCTGTTTGGTACAGGGTCCTCCTACGAGCAGTACTTC.

In its sample, this clone was seen a few times. The gene calls are TRBV7-9 and TRBJ2-2; the match to TRBD1 covers 11 bases. From germline, CDR1 is SEHNR and CDR2 FQNEAQ (reference sequence). CDR3 size: 16 residues. The junction had 7 bases not matched to a gene; V was cut back by 2 bases and J by 8 bases. This CDR3 reads CASSLPLDRGRGELFF. CDR3 DNA: TGTGCCAGCAGCTTACCTTTGGACAGGGGGCGAGGGGAGCTGTTTTTT.

The rearrangement uses TRBV9 and TRBJ2-5; TRBD2 is a possible D gene (5 bases). Trimming took 5 bases from V and 5 from J, leaving 13 bases between them. Looked up from germline, CDR1 is SGDLS and CDR2 is YYNGEE. The CDR3 spans 13 residues. The CDR3 loop is CASSSASSETQYF. DNA for the CDR3: TGTGCCAGCAGTAGCGCATCGAGTGAGACCCAGTACTTC.

The rearrangement joins TRBV28 to TRBJ2-1; D is unclear. From germline, CDR1 is MDHEN and CDR2 SYDVKM. Trimming removed 8 bases at V and 4 bases at J, with 3 bases between. The CDR3 loop spans 10 amino acids. The CDR3 DNA reads as TGTGCCAGCGGGTACAATGAGCAGTTCTTC. It yields the protein CASGYNEQFF. Using reference TRBV28 and TRBJ2-1 for the parts outside the CDR3, the full variable domain is DVKVTQSSRYLVKRTGEKVFLECVQDMDHENMFWYRQDPGLGLRLIYFSYDVKMKEKGDIPEGYSVSREKKERFSLILESASTNQTSMYLCASGYNEQFFGPGTRLTVL.

V is TRBV20-1 and J is TRBJ2-1; no clear D gene. V was shortened by 6 bases and J by 9 bases, with 12 bases between the two germline ends. Germline loops: CDR1 DFQATT, CDR2 SNEGSKA (reference sequence). CDR3 length: 11 residues. The CDR3, as DNA: TGCAGTGCCCGCCTACGGGCTGAGCAGTTCTTC. Amino acid sequence: CSARLRAEQFF.

The J gene is TRBJ2-6, the V gene TRBV7-9, with TRBD2 identical over 13 bases. V lost 5 bases to trimming and J lost 1 base; unmatched junction nucleotides: 5. Germline assignment: CDR1 SEHNR and CDR2 FQNEAQ (reference sequence). The CDR3 covers 18 residues. For the CDR3, the DNA is TGTGCCAGCAGCCCACCGGGACTAGCGGGATCTGGGGCCAACGTCCTGACTTTC. This encodes CASSPPGLAGSGANVLTF.

The chain is built from TRBV7-9 and TRBJ1-1, with D uncertain. The CDR3 contains 15 residues. Between the trimmed V and J ends, which lost 2 bases and 0 bases, there was a span of 10 bases. Looked up from germline, CDR1 is SEHNR and CDR2 is FQNEAQ (reference sequence). The CDR3 loop reads CASSLRNGVNTEAFF. The CDR3 DNA reads TGTGCCAGCAGCTTACGAAACGGAGTGAACACTGAAGCTTTCTTT.

This clone was recorded only once. V gene TRBV6-5 combines with J gene TRBJ2-1; unclear D gene. Trimming left V 9 bases short and J 0 bases short, with 15 bases between. The CDR3 extends over 15 amino acids. Germline loops: CDR1 MNHEY, CDR2 SVGAGI. CDR3 sequence reads: CASRTNSASYNEQFF. The DNA for the CDR3 is TGTGCCAGTAGAACTAATTCGGCCTCCTACAATGAGCAGTTCTTC.

This clone appeared a few times. The chain uses TRBV7-3 and TRBJ2-1; TRBD2 agrees at 11 bases. Germline-derived CDR1 and CDR2 are SGHTA and FQGTGA. The CDR3 length is 13 residues. With 5 bases clipped from V and 8 bases from J, the junction kept 2 bases outside the gene matches. In DNA, the CDR3 is TGTGCCAGCAGCGAACTAGCGGGAGATGAGCAGTTCTTC. It translates to CASSELAGDEQFF.

The chain couples TRBV6-1 to TRBJ2-7, with 7 bases that match TRBD2. Germline assignment: CDR1 MNHNS and CDR2 SASEGT. V lost 10 bases, J lost 6 bases, and 6 bases stayed unmatched. This CDR3 is 11 amino acids long. CDR3 protein: CATGRGTEQYF. In nucleotides, the CDR3 is TGTGCCACGGGGAGGGGTACCGAGCAGTACTTC.

The rearrangement uses TRBV4-2 and TRBJ2-7, with 9 bases identical to TRBD2. The length of the CDR3 is 15 residues. After removal of 5 bases from V and 4 bases from J, the junction contained 9 bases not matched to a gene. Germline values: CDR1 LGHNA, CDR2 YNFKEQ. CDR3 sequence reads: CASSLAGVNRYEQYF. DNA for the CDR3: TGTGCCAGCAGCTTAGCGGGAGTCAATCGGTACGAGCAGTACTTC.

The chain recombines TRBV27 with TRBJ1-5, with D uncertain. The CDR3 is 15 amino acids. The ends were cut back, 0 bases at V and 4 bases at J, with 10 bases in the middle. The germline CDR1 and CDR2 sequences are MNHEY and SMNVEV (reference sequence). The CDR3 protein is CASSLSDPLNQPQHF. CDR3 coding DNA: TGTGCCAGCAGTTTATCAGACCCGCTAAATCAGCCCCAGCATTTT.

This clone showed up just a few times. The chain links TRBV4-1 to TRBJ1-4; D gene ambiguous. Germline V CDR1 and CDR2: MGHRA, YSYEKL. The CDR3 is 13 amino acids. V lost 6 bases to trimming and J lost 7 bases, with 12 bases between them. CDR3 coding DNA: TGCGCCAGCAGGGGCCTGGTGGTTGAAAAACTGTTTTTT. Residues: CASRGLVVEKLFF.

This sequence joins TRBV6-6 and TRBJ1-5; maybe TRBD1 (5 bases). Trimming removed 0 bases at V and 7 bases at J, with 7 bases between. Germline V gene lookup returns CDR1 MNHNY and CDR2 SVGAGI (reference sequence). CDR3 size: 13 residues. The CDR3 DNA sequence: TGTGCCAGCAGTTACTCAGGGACCCAGCCCCAGCATTTT. Its protein product is CASSYSGTQPQHF.

CDR3 region: CASSEATGGRYEQYF. The DNA of the CDR3 is TGTGCCAGCAGTGAGGCGACAGGGGGCCGATACGAGCAGTACTTC. V gene TRBV6-1 combines with J gene TRBJ2-7, with 10 bases fitting TRBD1. Trimming took 3 bases from V and 4 from J; bases not matched to a gene: 6. This CDR3 comprises 15 residues. Germline values: CDR1 MNHNS, CDR2 SASEGT.

The genes are TRBV7-3 and TRBJ2-1; 13 bases are a match to TRBD2. Trimming cost V 2 bases and J 8 bases; bases outside gene matches: 3. Germline-derived CDR1 and CDR2 are SGHTA and FQGTGA. CDR3 length: 15 amino acids. The DNA of the CDR3 is TGTGCCAGCAGCTTATATGGACTAGCGGGAGATGAGCAGTTCTTC. It encodes CASSLYGLAGDEQFF.

The rearrangement links TRBV9 to TRBJ2-1; no reliable D call. CDR1 and CDR2 (germline): SGDLS, YYNGEE. The CDR3 covers 16 residues. With 0 bases removed from V and 6 bases from J, the gap between germline ends came to 16 bases. Written as DNA, the CDR3 is TGTGCCAGCAGCGTAGCTTACCGGAGCCCTCCCAATGAGCAGTTCTTC. Its translation: CASSVAYRSPPNEQFF.

This clone was seen a handful of times. V gene TRBV2 combines with J gene TRBJ1-5; 7 bases map to TRBD1. Germline V lookup: CDR1 SNHLY, CDR2 FYNNEI. J was trimmed by 4 bases and V by 2 bases; bases with no gene match: 5. The CDR3 loop spans 15 amino acids. The CDR3 DNA sequence: TGTGCCAGCAGTGAAAGAACAGGGGAAAATCAGCCCCAGCATTTT. This sequence encodes CASSERTGENQPQHF. Looking up the rest from reference TRBV2 and TRBJ1-5 gives the full variable domain: EPEVTQTPSHQVTQMGQEVILRCVPISNHLYFYWYRQILGQKVEFLVSFYNNEISEKSEIFDDQFSVERPDGSNFTLKIRSTKLEDSAMYFCASSERTGENQPQHFGDGTRLSIL.

This rearrangement joins TRBV7-9 to TRBJ2-6, with D unclear. The V end was cut by 5 bases, the J end by 5 bases, with 19 bases between. The CDR3 length is 17 residues. The V gene's germline CDR1 is SEHNR and CDR2 FQNEAQ (reference sequence). The CDR3 region has the DNA TGTGCCAGCAGCCCCCCTGGCAGTGCCGGCTGGGCCAACGTCCTGACTTTC. This gives the protein CASSPPGSAGWANVLTF.

The genes are TRBV6-5 and TRBJ2-1; D perhaps matches TRBD2 (6 bases). This CDR3 contains 15 residues. CDR1 and CDR2 (germline): MNHEY, SVGAGI. Trimming took off 10 bases at V and 0 bases at J, with 16 bases between the two ends. This chain's CDR3 is CATEAGGSSYNEQFF. CDR3 nucleotide sequence: TGTGCCACCGAAGCGGGTGGGAGCTCCTACAATGAGCAGTTCTTC.

The chain couples TRBV6-5 to TRBJ2-7, with D perhaps TRBD1 (6 bases). The V end lost 5 bases, the J end lost 3 bases, and 14 bases lay between the germline ends. In germline, CDR1 is MNHEY, CDR2 SVGAGI. This CDR3 has 14 amino acids. In nucleotides, the CDR3 is TGTGCCAGCAGTAACACGGACAGTTTCTACGAGCAGTACTTC. Translating it yields CASSNTDSFYEQYF.

The chain couples TRBV30 to TRBJ1-1, with TRBD1 identical over 8 bases. Germline V gene data show CDR1 as GTSNPN and CDR2 as SVGIG (reference sequence). The CDR3 loop spans 12 amino acids. The trim removed 4 bases at V and 6 bases at J, leaving 4 bases unmatched. CDR3 protein: CAWTPGGPEAFF. CDR3 DNA sequence: TGTGCCTGGACCCCAGGGGGCCCTGAAGCTTTCTTT.